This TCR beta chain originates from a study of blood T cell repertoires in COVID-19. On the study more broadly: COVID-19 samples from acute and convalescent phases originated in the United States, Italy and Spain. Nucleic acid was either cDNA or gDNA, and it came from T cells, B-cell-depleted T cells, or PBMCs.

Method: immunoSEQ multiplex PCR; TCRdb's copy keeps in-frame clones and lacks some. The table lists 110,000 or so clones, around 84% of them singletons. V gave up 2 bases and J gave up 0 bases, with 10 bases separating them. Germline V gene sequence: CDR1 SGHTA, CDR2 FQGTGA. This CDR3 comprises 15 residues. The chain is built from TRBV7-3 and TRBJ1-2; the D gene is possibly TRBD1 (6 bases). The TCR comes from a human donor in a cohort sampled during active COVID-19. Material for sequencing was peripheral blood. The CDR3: CASSLFGQTNYGYTF. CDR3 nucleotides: TGTGCCAGCAGCTTATTCGGACAGACTAACTATGGCTACACCTTC.